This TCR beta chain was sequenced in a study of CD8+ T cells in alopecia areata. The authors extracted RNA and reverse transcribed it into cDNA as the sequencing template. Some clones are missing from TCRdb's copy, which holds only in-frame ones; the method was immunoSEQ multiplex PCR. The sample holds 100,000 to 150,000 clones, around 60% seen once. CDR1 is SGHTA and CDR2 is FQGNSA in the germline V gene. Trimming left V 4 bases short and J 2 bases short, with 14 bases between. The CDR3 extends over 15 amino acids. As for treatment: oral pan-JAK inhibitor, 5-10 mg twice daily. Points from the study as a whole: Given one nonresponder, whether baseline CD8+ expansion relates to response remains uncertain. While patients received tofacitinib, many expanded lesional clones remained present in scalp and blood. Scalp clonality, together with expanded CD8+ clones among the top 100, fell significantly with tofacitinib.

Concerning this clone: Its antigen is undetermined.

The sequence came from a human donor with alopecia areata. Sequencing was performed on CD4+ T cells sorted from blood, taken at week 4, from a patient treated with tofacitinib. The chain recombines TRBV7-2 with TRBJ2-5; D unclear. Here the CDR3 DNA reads TGTGCCAGCAGCTCGTGGTCCAGCGTTCAAGAGACCCAGTACTTC. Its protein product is CASSSWSSVQETQYF. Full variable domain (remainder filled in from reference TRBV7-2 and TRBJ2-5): GAGVSQSPSNKVTEKGKDVELRCDPISGHTALYWYRQSLGQGLEFLIYFQGNSAPDKSGLPSDRFSAERTGGSVSTLTIQRTQQEDSAVYLCASSSWSSVQETQYFGPGTRLLVL.